The 30 T cell receptor beta chains below come from one sample, sequenced in a study of cytotoxic CD8 clonotypes in ibrutinib-treated CLL. The repertoire was sequenced with immunoSEQ multiplex PCR; TCRdb's copy has only in-frame clones and lacks some. The sample yields around 250,000 clones, 70% seen once. The material sequenced was PBMCs, taken after 24 months of ibrutinib treatment. Receptors originate from a human donor with chronic lymphocytic leukemia.

This clone appeared a single time. V and J are TRBV28 and TRBJ2-1, with D unclear. V was clipped by 6 bases and J by 6 bases, with 9 bases between them. This CDR3 is built from 12 residues. CDR1 is MDHEN, CDR2 SYDVKM, per germline. The CDR3 here is CASSSPRNEQFF. The CDR3, as DNA: TGTGCCAGCAGCTCCCCCCGCAATGAGCAGTTCTTC.

This clone occurred a few times. CDR3 DNA sequence: TGTGCCAGCAGCACCCGGGGCACCGGGGAGCTGTTTTTT. Translating gives CASSTRGTGELFF. V is TRBV27 and J is TRBJ2-2, with D perhaps TRBD2 (5 bases). The CDR3 loop spans 13 amino acids. Between the trimmed V and J ends, which lost 6 bases and 4 bases, there was a span of 9 bases. Germline V gene lookup returns CDR1 MNHEY and CDR2 SMNVEV (reference sequence).

V usage is TRBV9 and J usage is TRBJ2-3; possible D gene TRBD2, 5 bases. V gave up 6 bases and J gave up 3 bases, with 23 bases separating them. Germline V gives CDR1 SGDLS, CDR2 YYNGEE. CDR3 length: 17 amino acids. The CDR3 DNA sequence: TGTGCCAGCACCATTAGGCCGCTAGCAGGTCCTACAGATACGCAGTATTTT. This encodes CASTIRPLAGPTDTQYF.

This sequence joins TRBV5-4 and TRBJ2-5; 10 bases match TRBD2. This CDR3 comprises 16 residues. The J segment lost 1 base and the V segment lost 1 base, leaving 4 bases of the junction unmatched. CDR1 and CDR2 (germline): SGHNT, YYREEE (reference sequence). CDR3 DNA sequence: TGTGCCAGCAGCTTGAGTCTAGCGGGAGTCCAAGAGACCCAGTACTTC. The encoded protein is CASSLSLAGVQETQYF.

The chain couples TRBV30 to TRBJ2-1; 11 bases line up with TRBD1. The CDR3 sequence is 15 residues long. V was clipped by 4 bases and J by 4 bases; unmatched bases: 6. CDR1 and CDR2 from the germline V gene are GTSNPN and SVGIG (reference sequence). The CDR3 DNA is TGTGCCTGGAATTCCGGGACAGGGGGATACAATGAGCAGTTCTTC. The encoded protein is CAWNSGTGGYNEQFF.

The V gene is TRBV5-1, the J gene TRBJ2-7; 14 bases are shared with TRBD2. V shed 0 bases and J 6 bases; nucleotides not matched to a gene: 5. The CDR3 is 16 residues long. The germline V gene encodes CDR1 SGHRS and CDR2 YFSETQ. CDR3 protein: CASSLGGLAGVSEQYF. For the CDR3, the DNA is TGCGCCAGCAGCTTGGGGGGACTAGCGGGAGTATCCGAGCAGTACTTC. Combining the CDR3 with reference TRBV5-1 and TRBJ2-7 gives the whole variable domain KAGVTQTPRYLIKTRGQQVTLSCSPISGHRSVSWYQQTPGQGLQFLFEYFSETQRNKGNFPGRFSGRQFSNSRSEMNVSTLELGDSALYLCASSLGGLAGVSEQYFGPGTRLTVT.

V is TRBV27 and J is TRBJ2-5; D not resolved. The CDR3 totals 14 residues. Trimming shortened V by 2 bases and J by 2 bases, and 9 bases separated the two germline ends. The germline V gene encodes CDR1 MNHEY and CDR2 SMNVEV (reference sequence). CDR3 protein: CASSLRTEQETQYF. In DNA form, the CDR3 reads TGTGCCAGCAGTTTACGTACTGAACAAGAGACCCAGTACTTC.

The chain combines TRBV11-2 with TRBJ1-2, with unresolved D. The V gene's germline CDR1 is SGHAT and CDR2 FQNNGV. Deletions cut 1 base from V and 4 bases from J, with 10 bases between. The length of the CDR3 is 14 residues. The CDR3 here is CASSLAMPFYGYTF. The CDR3 bases are TGTGCCAGCAGCTTAGCCATGCCCTTCTATGGCTACACCTTC. Supplemented by reference TRBV11-2 and TRBJ1-2, the full variable domain reads EAGVAQSPRYKIIEKRQSVAFWCNPISGHATLYWYQQILGQGPKLLIQFQNNGVVDDSQLPKDRFSAERLKGVDSTLKIQPAKLEDSAVYLCASSLAMPFYGYTFGSGTRLTVV.

CDR3 coding DNA: TGTGCCAGTAGTAGCGGACTAGCGGAGGCCTACGAGCAGTACTTC. Translation: CASSSGLAEAYEQYF. The chain has TRBV19 and TRBJ2-7; 10 bases agree with TRBD2. Looked up from germline, CDR1 is LNHDA and CDR2 is SQIVND (reference sequence). V shed 4 bases and J 2 bases; nucleotides not matched to a gene: 5. The CDR3 length is 15 residues.

This clone was seen a handful of times. This rearrangement joins TRBV9 to TRBJ2-1, with TRBD2 matching 7 bases. This CDR3 contains 14 residues. CDR1 and CDR2 from the germline V gene are SGDLS and YYNGEE. V lost 0 bases, J lost 4 bases, and 1 base stayed unmatched. The CDR3 region is CASSVDGRYNEQFF. In nucleotides, the CDR3 is TGTGCCAGCAGCGTAGACGGGAGGTACAATGAGCAGTTCTTC.

The V call is TRBV5-1, the J call TRBJ2-7; 10 positions agree with TRBD2. The CDR3 consists of 17 residues. CDR1 is SGHRS and CDR2 is YFSETQ in the germline V gene. Trimming at V came to 2 bases and at J to 3 bases, leaving 11 bases not matched to a gene. For the CDR3, the DNA is TGCGCCAGCAGCTTAGGGCACCCCGGGACTAGCGACTACGAGCAGTACTTC. Translated, it gives CASSLGHPGTSDYEQYF.

V usage is TRBV5-1 and J usage is TRBJ1-3; TRBD1 aligns across 10 bases. This CDR3 has 16 residues. Germline V gene data show CDR1 as SGHRS and CDR2 as YFSETQ. Unmatched junction bases numbered 6, after V lost 0 bases and J lost 6 bases. The CDR3 protein is CASSLAPGQGTNTIYF. The CDR3 nucleotides read TGCGCCAGCAGCTTGGCACCGGGACAGGGGACAAACACCATATATTTT.

V is TRBV5-1 and J is TRBJ1-5, with D perhaps matching TRBD1 (5 bases). Germline CDR1 and CDR2: SGHRS and YFSETQ. Trimming took 0 bases from V and 6 from J, leaving 10 bases between them. This CDR3 region has 14 residues. CDR3 protein: CASSLEGGTQPQHF. The CDR3, as DNA: TGCGCCAGCAGCTTGGAGGGAGGGACTCAGCCCCAGCATTTT.

The rearrangement uses TRBV6-1 and TRBJ2-5; 7 bases map to TRBD2. V was clipped by 6 bases and J by 1 base; unmatched bases: 5. This CDR3 is built from 14 residues. The germline V gene encodes CDR1 MNHNS and CDR2 SASEGT. CDR3 residues: CASRPPSGQETQYF. The CDR3 nucleotides are TGTGCCAGCAGACCCCCTAGCGGCCAAGAGACCCAGTACTTC.

The chain uses TRBV27 and TRBJ1-1; D uncertain. Germline CDR1 is MNHEY and CDR2 is SMNVEV (reference sequence). The CDR3 covers 13 residues. V was clipped by 4 bases and J by 1 base, with 7 bases between them. This CDR3 reads CASSYRRNTEAFF. For the CDR3, the DNA is TGTGCCAGCAGTTACCGACGGAACACTGAAGCTTTCTTT.

This clone has just a few counts. The V call is TRBV21-1, the J call TRBJ1-1. TRBV21-1 is a recognized pseudogene. The CDR3 runs 15 residues. This chain's CDR3 is CASSSSPARNTEAFF. CDR3 DNA sequence: TGTGCCAGCAGCAGTTCGCCGGCCCGGAACACTGAAGCTTTCTTT.

The chain combines TRBV14 with TRBJ2-1; 7 positions match TRBD2. The CDR3 is 18 residues long. Germline CDR1 SGHDN, CDR2 FVKESK. V dropped 0 bases and J dropped 4; count of bases not matched to a gene: 12. The CDR3 region is CASSQDPGRAGAYNEQFF. The CDR3 DNA is TGTGCCAGCAGCCAAGATCCGGGCCGGGCGGGAGCGTACAATGAGCAGTTCTTC. The whole variable domain, remainder taken from reference TRBV14 and TRBJ2-1, is EAGVTQFPSHSVIEKGQTVTLRCDPISGHDNLYWYRRVMGKEIKFLLHFVKESKQDESGMPNNRFLAERTGGTYSTLKVQPAELEDSGVYFCASSQDPGRAGAYNEQFFGPGTRLTVL.

DNA of the CDR3: TGTGCCACCAGCAGAGATCCGACAGGGAGAGTCACTGAAGCTTTCTTT. Amino acid sequence: CATSRDPTGRVTEAFF. This sequence joins TRBV15 and TRBJ1-1, with TRBD1 identical over 7 bases. Germline CDR1 is LNHNV and CDR2 is YYDKDF (reference sequence). The J segment lost 4 bases and the V segment lost 0 bases, leaving 8 bases of the junction unmatched. This CDR3 comprises 16 residues.

The chain has TRBV7-2 and TRBJ2-7, with 8 bases fitting TRBD1. The length of the CDR3 is 14 residues. Losses at the gene ends were 5 bases for V and 7 bases for J; bases not matched to a gene: 10. Germline values: CDR1 SGHTA, CDR2 FQGNSA. In nucleotides, the CDR3 is TGTGCCAGCAGCAAACGACAGGGGTCGGGGGAGCAGTACTTC. Protein product: CASSKRQGSGEQYF. The variable domain in full, with the rest retrieved from reference TRBV7-2 and TRBJ2-7, is GAGVSQSPSNKVTEKGKDVELRCDPISGHTALYWYRQSLGQGLEFLIYFQGNSAPDKSGLPSDRFSAERTGGSVSTLTIQRTQQEDSAVYLCASSKRQGSGEQYFGPGTRLTVT.

The chain has TRBV6-5 and TRBJ2-1; 10 positions match TRBD1. The length of the CDR3 is 15 residues. V gave up 5 bases and J gave up 8 bases; unmatched junction bases: 9. CDR1 and CDR2 from the germline V gene are MNHEY and SVGAGI. CDR3 amino acids: CASSRRDRGVYEQFF. CDR3 nucleotides: TGTGCCAGCAGTCGTCGGGACAGGGGAGTGTATGAGCAGTTCTTC.

This clone was detected only once. V usage is TRBV19 and J usage is TRBJ2-5; D is unresolved. This CDR3 comprises 13 residues. V was clipped by 0 bases and J by 5 bases, with 7 bases between them. Germline CDR1 LNHDA, CDR2 SQIVND (reference sequence). CDR3 sequence reads: CASSIDRSETQYF. CDR3 nucleotides: TGTGCCAGTAGTATAGATCGGAGCGAGACCCAGTACTTC.

CDR3 protein: CASSFTDTGELFF. The CDR3 nucleotides read TGTGCCAGCAGTTTCACAGACACCGGGGAGCTGTTTTTT. The rearrangement uses TRBV28 and TRBJ2-2; no definite D call. Trimming removed 3 bases from V and 3 bases from J, with 5 bases in between. This CDR3 contains 13 residues. CDR1 MDHEN and CDR2 SYDVKM come from the germline V gene.

The chain links TRBV5-1 to TRBJ1-4; D is unresolved. Germline CDR1 SGHRS, CDR2 YFSETQ. The V end was cut by 3 bases, the J end by 3 bases, with 9 bases between. The CDR3 loop spans 14 amino acids. The CDR3: CASSSYSSNEKLFF. The CDR3 DNA is TGCGCCAGCAGCTCCTACTCCTCTAATGAAAAACTGTTTTTT.

This clone appeared a single time. The chain is built from TRBV7-3 and TRBJ1-1; D unclear. This CDR3 spans 13 amino acids. Per germline, CDR1 SGHTA and CDR2 FQGTGA. Trimming shortened V by 2 bases and J by 3 bases, and 7 bases separated the two germline ends. CDR3 nucleotide sequence: TGTGCCAGCAGCTTATCTGCCCACACTGAAGCTTTCTTT. Protein: CASSLSAHTEAFF.

This clone was seen only a few times. The gene calls are TRBV4-2 and TRBJ2-1; 11 bases align to TRBD2. Germline CDR1 LGHNA, CDR2 YNFKEQ. The CDR3 extends over 17 amino acids. Trimming at V came to 5 bases and at J to 0 bases, leaving 6 bases not matched to a gene. The CDR3 DNA reads as TGTGCCAGCAGCGTCGGGACTAGCGGTAGCTCCTACAATGAGCAGTTCTTC. The encoded protein is CASSVGTSGSSYNEQFF.

In its sample, this clone was seen a few times. The gene calls are TRBV29-1 and TRBJ2-7; the match to TRBD2 covers 8 bases. Germline-derived CDR1 and CDR2 are SQVTM and ANQGSEA. Unmatched junction bases numbered 6, after V lost 6 bases and J lost 2 bases. This CDR3 has 13 amino acids. CDR3 sequence (DNA): TGCAGCGTCCTCAGCGGGAGCACCTACGAGCAGTACTTC. This sequence encodes CSVLSGSTYEQYF.

The V and J genes are TRBV18 and TRBJ1-5, with D hard to call. Germline V gene sequence: CDR1 KGHSH, CDR2 LQKENI. The CDR3 consists of 13 residues. Trimming shortened V by 4 bases and J by 8 bases, and 12 bases separated the two germline ends. CDR3 sequence reads: CASSRPEVEPQHF. The CDR3 nucleotides read TGTGCCAGCTCACGACCGGAGGTTGAGCCCCAGCATTTT.

The gene calls are TRBV4-1 and TRBJ2-7, with 8 bases that match TRBD2. This CDR3 comprises 15 residues. V was clipped by 0 bases and J by 2 bases; unmatched bases: 3. Germline V gene lookup returns CDR1 MGHRA and CDR2 YSYEKL. The CDR3 spells CASSQETGGPYEQYF. The CDR3 DNA follows: TGCGCCAGCAGCCAAGAAACGGGAGGGCCCTACGAGCAGTACTTC.

V gene TRBV9 combines with J gene TRBJ2-1, with 10 positions matching TRBD1. This CDR3 has 15 amino acids. Germline V gene lookup returns CDR1 SGDLS and CDR2 YYNGEE. V was pared by 0 bases and J by 7 bases, with 4 bases of the junction left unmatched. The CDR3 region is CASSVGWGQGNEQFF. The CDR3 DNA reads TGTGCCAGCAGCGTAGGTTGGGGACAGGGGAATGAGCAGTTCTTC.

The chain couples TRBV9 to TRBJ1-5, with D tentatively TRBD1 (5 bases). The length of the CDR3 is 14 residues. V was clipped by 3 bases and J by 2 bases, with 9 bases between them. Germline V gives CDR1 SGDLS, CDR2 YYNGEE. CDR3 residues: CASSEGGGNQPQHF. Written as DNA, the CDR3 is TGTGCCAGCAGCGAGGGAGGGGGCAATCAGCCCCAGCATTTT.